This T cell receptor (beta chain) was observed in a study of blood T cell repertoires in COVID-19. Study background: The origin of the acute and convalescent COVID-19 samples was the United States, Italy and Spain. Nucleic acid was either cDNA or gDNA, and it came from T cells, B-cell-depleted T cells, or PBMCs.

With 4 bases clipped from V and 8 bases from J, the junction kept 6 bases outside the gene matches. This CDR3 contains 14 residues. CDR1 LGHDT and CDR2 YNNKEL come from the germline V gene (reference sequence). Measured with immunoSEQ multiplex PCR; TCRdb has only the in-frame clones, and not every one. Of nearly 200,000 clones in the sample, around 92% were seen once. The sample holds one count of this clone. The V gene is TRBV3-1 (or the pseudogene TRBV3-2), the J gene TRBJ1-1, with TRBD1 matching 11 bases. The sequence came from a woman aged 18-35 years who had recovered from COVID-19. Sequenced material: PBMCs or T cells enriched from blood (not recorded which). The CDR3 protein is CASSPGQGAREAFF. The CDR3 DNA is TGTGCCAGCAGCCCAGGACAGGGGGCGAGGGAAGCTTTCTTT.